The entry below describes one TCR beta chain. What it binds is unknown. Profiling relied on immunoSEQ multiplex PCR, and the TCRdb table lists in-frame clones only, not all of them. The sample records tens of thousands of clones, around 87% being singletons. The sample belongs to a study of OX40 agonist ivuxolimab in advanced cancers. Germline V gives CDR1 MDHEN, CDR2 SYDVKM. The CDR3 loop spans 14 amino acids. V lost 5 bases and J lost 7, with 15 bases in between. Whole-study findings and limits: Within 6 weeks, CD4+ and CD8+ blood T cells expanded clonally at 0.1 to 3.0 mg/kg.

The rearrangement links TRBV28 to TRBJ2-1, with D unresolved. The TCR originated in an adult with an advanced solid tumor such as melanoma, head and neck, liver or kidney cancer. Sequences were derived from CD4+ or CD8+ T cells sorted from blood, sampled in a trial of the OX40 agonist ivuxolimab. CDR3 in amino acids: CASSRPEPNNEQFF. CDR3 DNA sequence: TGTGCCAGCAGTCGACCAGAACCGAATAATGAGCAGTTCTTC.